Each of the 12 T cell receptor beta chains below was sequenced from the same sample in a study of control samples from healthy donors and cancer patients. The assay was immunoSEQ multiplex PCR, and TCRdb's table has in-frame clones only and misses some. The table records 120,000 or so clones, roughly 84% of them present only once. Sequences were obtained from blood. These TCRs come from a man aged 40-50 years in good health.

V and J are TRBV7-2 and TRBJ1-6; 10 nucleotides match TRBD1. This CDR3 is 18 amino acids long. CDR1 and CDR2 (germline): SGHTA, FQGNSA. V lost 4 bases, J lost 6 bases, and 12 bases stayed unmatched. The CDR3 is CASSSPYTGTGVNSPLHF. In DNA form, the CDR3 reads TGTGCCAGCAGCTCGCCCTATACCGGGACAGGGGTTAATTCACCCCTCCACTTT. The variable domain in full, completed from reference TRBV7-2 and TRBJ1-6, reads GAGVSQSPSNKVTEKGKDVELRCDPISGHTALYWYRQSLGQGLEFLIYFQGNSAPDKSGLPSDRFSAERTGGSVSTLTIQRTQQEDSAVYLCASSSPYTGTGVNSPLHFGNGTRLTVT.

The V gene is TRBV6-6, the J gene TRBJ1-1; 7 nucleotides align to TRBD1. The V gene's germline CDR1 is MNHNY and CDR2 SVGAGI (reference sequence). V was clipped by 5 bases and J by 1 base; unmatched bases: 7. The CDR3 extends over 15 amino acids. In DNA form, the CDR3 reads TGTGCCAGCAGTCCGATGGGACAGACGAACACTGAAGCTTTCTTT. Translating it yields CASSPMGQTNTEAFF.

In its sample, this clone was seen a few times. The J gene is TRBJ1-2, the V gene TRBV6-6, with D maybe TRBD1 (6 bases). The V gene lost 7 bases and the J gene lost 2 bases, with 20 bases spanning the gap. The CDR3 runs to 16 residues. CDR1 and CDR2 (germline): MNHNY, SVGAGI (reference sequence). CDR3 sequence: CASTRPGGLGNYGYTF. CDR3 DNA: TGTGCCAGCACCCGACCCGGGGGGCTTGGCAACTATGGCTACACCTTC.

CDR3 coding DNA: TGTGCCAGTAGCAGACAGGGAAGTAATTCACCCCTCCACTTT. Protein: CASSRQGSNSPLHF. The V and J genes are TRBV19 and TRBJ1-6; 7 bases line up with TRBD1. With 6 bases clipped from V and 6 bases from J, the junction kept 5 bases outside the gene matches. Germline assignment: CDR1 LNHDA and CDR2 SQIVND (reference sequence). CDR3 length: 14 residues.

This sequence joins TRBV18 and TRBJ1-5; 7 positions match TRBD1. CDR3 length: 15 amino acids. The V and J ends lost 3 bases and 0 bases, in that order; junction bases with no gene match: 2. Germline assignment: CDR1 KGHSH and CDR2 LQKENI. The CDR3 DNA follows: TGTGCCAGCTCACCCCAGGGGGATAGCAATCAGCCCCAGCATTTT. Protein: CASSPQGDSNQPQHF.

The CDR3 DNA follows: TGTGCCTGGAGATCGGGGAGGAACACTGAAGCTTTCTTT. This codes for CAWRSGRNTEAFF. The rearrangement joins TRBV30 to TRBJ1-1; D unclear. Germline loops: CDR1 GTSNPN, CDR2 SVGIG (reference sequence). Trimming removed 3 bases from V and 1 base from J, with 9 bases in between. This CDR3 has 13 residues.

This clone was seen just once. The rearrangement joins TRBV13 to TRBJ1-3, with no clear D. Trimming cost V 5 bases and J 8 bases, with 10 bases left between them. Per the germline V gene, CDR1 is PRHDT and CDR2 is FYEKMQ (reference sequence). The CDR3 consists of 12 residues. The CDR3 coding sequence is TGTGCCAGCAGCCATGGGAGCGACACCATATATTTT. This gives the protein CASSHGSDTIYF.

Details on this clone: Other DNA sequences within the sample encode an identical CDR3. Written as DNA, the CDR3 is TGTGCCAGCAGGGCCGGGGGGGGAAATTCACCCCTCCACTTT. It yields the protein CASRAGGGNSPLHF. V and J are TRBV25-1 and TRBJ1-6; D might be TRBD1 (5 bases). The CDR3 totals 14 residues. CDR1 and CDR2 (germline): MGHDK, SYGVNS. V lost 6 bases and J 7 bases, leaving 13 bases between the germline ends. The full variable domain, completed using reference TRBV25-1 and TRBJ1-6, is EADIYQTPRYLVIGTGKKITLECSQTMGHDKMYWYQQDPGMELHLIHYSYGVNSTEKGDLSSESTVSRIRTEHFPLTLESARPSHTSQYLCASRAGGGNSPLHFGNGTRLTVT.

The V gene is TRBV6-1, the J gene TRBJ2-2; the match to TRBD1 covers 8 bases. Germline CDR1 reads MNHNS; CDR2 reads SASEGT. The CDR3 is 14 residues long. The junction had 6 bases not matched to a gene; V was cut back by 3 bases and J by 9 bases. Here the CDR3 DNA reads TGTGCCAGCAGTGAGGACAGGGTCAGCCGGGAGCTGTTTTTT. Translating it yields CASSEDRVSRELFF.

This chain links TRBV15 with TRBJ1-2; D gene unclear. The V end was cut by 1 base, the J end by 4 bases, with 10 bases between. The CDR3 totals 14 residues. Germline values: CDR1 LNHNV, CDR2 YYDKDF (reference sequence). CDR3 sequence (DNA): TGTGCCACCAGCAGAGCGTCCGGCGTCTATGGCTACACCTTC. Translating gives CATSRASGVYGYTF.

The chain's CDR3 is CASSLTNSPLHF. The CDR3 bases are TGTGCCAGCAGCTTAACAAATTCACCCCTCCACTTT. This rearrangement joins TRBV7-9 to TRBJ1-6, with unresolved D. CDR1 and CDR2 from the germline V gene are SEHNR and FQNEAQ (reference sequence). This CDR3 region has 12 residues. V was trimmed by 2 bases and J by 7 bases, leaving 3 bases between them.

The chain links TRBV6-2 or TRBV6-3 to TRBJ1-5; D is uncertain. Looked up from germline, CDR1 is MNHEY and CDR2 is SVGEGT. V lost 0 bases, J lost 2 bases, and 8 bases lay in between. The CDR3 length is 15 residues. CDR3 DNA sequence: TGTGCCAGCAGTTACTCGAAGGCGGGCAATCAGCCCCAGCATTTT. The encoded protein is CASSYSKAGNQPQHF.